This is a list of T cell receptor beta chains from one sample in a study of T-cell reconstitution after alpha-beta-depleted transplantation in children. TCRdb reprocessed the PCR reads via MiXCR and lists one record per CDR3 protein. The data hold about a million distinct CDR3 sequences, with about 30% observed a single time. The starting material was PBMCs, mostly from graft donor cells, obtained 360 days after TCRalphabeta/CD19-depleted stem cell transplant. The receptors originated from a boy under two years old who had a stem cell transplant for SCID, so the T cells may come from the graft donor. Both conserved end residues are part of each CDR3. D genes are given only for firm matches. Clone size is shown for a subset of rows, as once, few, many or a class of expanded clone.

TRBV7-6,-,-,TRBJ2-3,TGTGCCTCCGCGGGTATGGATACGCAGTATTTT,CASAGMDTQYF
TRBV27,-,many,TRBJ2-7,TGTGCCAGCAGTTCGGTAACCCTCTCCTACGAGCAGTACTTC,CASSSVTLSYEQYF
TRBV29-1,-,-,TRBJ2-3,TGCAGCGTTGAATGGGGTGACCCAGATACGCAGTATTTT,CSVEWGDPDTQYF
TRBV7-6,TRBD2,-,TRBJ2-5,TGTGCCAGCAGCGAACTAGCGGGGAGAGAGACCCAGTACTTC,CASSELAGRETQYF
TRBV6-5,-,few,TRBJ2-7,TGTGCCAGCAGACGCTCTCTTGGCCAAGGGCCCTACGAGCAGTACTTC,CASRRSLGQGPYEQYF
TRBV27,-,few,TRBJ1-1,TGTGCCAGCAGCTCCCCCTTTGCCGGTTCTGAAGCTTTCTTT,CASSSPFAGSEAFF
TRBV5-1,TRBD2,-,TRBJ2-7,TGCGCCAGCAGCTTGGATACGACTAGCGGGTACTTCTCCTACGAGCAGTACTTC,CASSLDTTSGYFSYEQYF
TRBV18,-,-,TRBJ2-7,TGTGCCAGCTCCCGACTCCCATACGGTGCCTACGAGCAGTACTTC,CASSRLPYGAYEQYF
TRBV28,-,-,TRBJ1-2,TGTGCCAGCAGTTTGTCCGAAGATTATAACTATGGCTACACCTTC,CASSLSEDYNYGYTF
TRBV12-3/TRBV12-4,TRBD2,many,TRBJ2-1,TGTGCCAGCACTCCGCTGGCCCTAGCGGGGTCTTACAATGAGCAGTTCTTC,CASTPLALAGSYNEQFF
TRBV5-1,TRBD2,-,TRBJ2-1,TGCGCCAGCAGCTCCAGTTTGGGCCGGGAGGACTCCTACAATGAGCAGTTCTTC,CASSSSLGREDSYNEQFF
TRBV7-7,-,-,TRBJ1-1,TGTGCCAGCAGCTTAGATCGACAGTCTGAAGCTTTCTTT,CASSLDRQSEAFF
TRBV20-1,TRBD1,-,TRBJ2-1,TGCAGTGCTAGGGGACAGGTGAGCAATGAGCAGTTCTTC,CSARGQVSNEQFF
TRBV7-9,TRBD1,few,TRBJ2-7,TGTGCCAGCAGCTTACAGCCAGGGGGATCCTACGAGCAGTACTTC,CASSLQPGGSYEQYF
TRBV10-3,-,-,TRBJ2-3,TGTGCCATCAGTGATGAGGACAGTACAGATACGCAGTATTTT,CAISDEDSTDTQYF
TRBV7-2,-,few,TRBJ2-1,TGTGCCAGCAGGCACGGCAGGAGCAATGAGCAGTTCTTC,CASRHGRSNEQFF
TRBV5-1,-,many,TRBJ2-1,TGCGCCAGCAGCTTGGTAATCAATGAGCAGTTCTTC,CASSLVINEQFF
TRBV2,-,-,TRBJ2-7,TGTGCCAGCAGTGCTGGGGTGGACTACGAGCAGTACTTC,CASSAGVDYEQYF
TRBV29-1,TRBD2,few,TRBJ2-1,TGCAGCGGAGGACTAGGATCCAATGAGCAGTTCTTC,CSGGLGSNEQFF
TRBV7-9,TRBD1,-,TRBJ1-6,TGTGCCAGCAGCTTAGAAGGGACAGGACATAATTCACCCCTCCACTTT,CASSLEGTGHNSPLHF